This TCR beta chain was observed in a study of T cell repertoires in cytomegalovirus infection. At the level of the study: As its CMV epitopes, the study selected recently identified HLA-C-restricted and well-studied HLA-B-restricted targets.

From the reads, TCRdb called clonotypes with MiXCR, one entry per CDR3 protein. This repertoire shows some 700,000 distinct CDR3 sequences, around a third found once; its top ten account for 15% to 20%. The CDR3 consists of 16 residues. V was trimmed by 6 bases and J by 0 bases, leaving 17 bases between them. Germline assignment: CDR1 KGHSH and CDR2 LQKENI. General study points: Public TCR beta family frequency separated CMV-and-HLA carriers, including in an independent cohort. The ex vivo response was dominated by HLA-C-restricted CMV-specific TCR beta clonotypes.

The sample holds a few counts of this clonotype. Its antigen is not identified. The chain recombines TRBV18 with TRBJ2-5; D is perhaps TRBD1 or TRBD2 (5 bases each). The receptor's source is a human donor in good health (CMV status not recorded). Some clones in this sample may be carry-over from other donors' samples. The input for sequencing was cultured PBMCs, taken from culture after CMV antigen stimulation. The CDR3 DNA is TGTGCCAGCTCCCCCCCCAGTTGGGGGAACCAAGAGACCCAGTACTTC. The encoded protein is CASSPPSWGNQETQYF. The variable domain in full, with the rest retrieved from reference TRBV18 and TRBJ2-5, is NAGVMQNPRHLVRRRGQEARLRCSPMKGHSHVYWYRQLPEEGLKFMVYLQKENIIDESGMPKERFSAEFPKEGPSILRIQQVVRGDSAAYFCASSPPSWGNQETQYFGPGTRLLVL.